This T cell receptor (beta chain) emerged from a study of T-cell reconstitution after alpha-beta-depleted transplantation in children. Unique molecular identifiers tagged the TCRbeta library. TCRdb used MiXCR to reprocess the PCR reads, holding one entry per CDR3 protein. The sample includes around 78,000 distinct CDR3 sequences, about 7.3% seen only once; the top ten take less than 3%. The CDR3 has 17 residues. Germline assignment: CDR1 MNHEY and CDR2 SMNVEV (reference sequence). Trimming pared 6 bases from V and 5 bases from J, leaving 25 bases between. At least ten counts were recorded for this clonotype.

The sample was PBMCs from the stem cell graft donor, taken from the stem cell graft. The source of this sequence is a human donor who donated a stem cell graft to a child with acute lymphoblastic leukemia. The V gene is TRBV27, the J gene TRBJ2-5; D remains ambiguous. CDR3 in DNA: TGTGCCAGCAGCCTCGGAAGGGAACTCGGGCTTGGGGAGACCCAGTACTTC. It encodes CASSLGRELGLGETQYF.